This note documents a single TCR beta chain sequence. The antigen is not known. The same CDR3 also results from other DNA sequences found in this sample. The data belong to a study of shared clonotypes between healthy human individuals. In the study overall: CD4 naive and CD4 memory each took three plates per donor, while CD8 naive took two and CD8 memory one.

Study results and caveats: Shared across several donors were around 4.7% of the naive CD4 clonotypes.

This CDR3 is 15 amino acids long. With 5 bases clipped from V and 2 bases from J, the junction kept 6 bases outside the gene matches. CDR1 and CDR2 from the germline V gene are SGHKS and YYEKEE (reference sequence). The naive CD8 subset, CD45RO-negative cells positively selected for CCR7, excluded terminally differentiated effector memory CD45RA+ cells. For sorted subsets, approximately 0.2 ug DNA per replicate equaled 30,000 or so T cell genomes. The method was immunoSEQ multiplex PCR; TCRdb's version includes in-frame clones alone and lacks a portion of them. The sample holds about 680,000 clones, about 91% seen once.

Sequenced: naive CD8+ T cells sorted from blood. The genes are TRBV5-5 and TRBJ1-3; 8 positions agree with TRBD1. This clonotype was sampled from a man aged 25-45 years in good health. The CDR3 loop is CASSSGTGPGNTIYF. In DNA, the CDR3 is TGTGCCAGCAGTTCCGGGACAGGCCCTGGAAACACCATATATTTT.